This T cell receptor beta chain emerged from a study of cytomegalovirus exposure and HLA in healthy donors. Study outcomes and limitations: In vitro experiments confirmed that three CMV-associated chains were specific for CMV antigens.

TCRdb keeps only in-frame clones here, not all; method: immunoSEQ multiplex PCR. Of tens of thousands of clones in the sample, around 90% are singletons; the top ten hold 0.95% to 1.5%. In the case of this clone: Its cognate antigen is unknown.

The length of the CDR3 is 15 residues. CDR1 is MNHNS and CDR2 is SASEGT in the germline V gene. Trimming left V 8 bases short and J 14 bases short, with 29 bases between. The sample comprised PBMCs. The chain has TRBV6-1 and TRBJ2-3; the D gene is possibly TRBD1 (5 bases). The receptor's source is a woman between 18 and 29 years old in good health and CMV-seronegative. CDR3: CASCPAGPRVSRGYF. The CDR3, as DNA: TGTGCCAGCTGCCCCGCAGGGCCCCGAGTGTCTCGAGGGTATTTT.